Below, 7 T cell receptor beta chains from the same sample are listed, as sequenced in a study of control samples from healthy donors and cancer patients. Assay used: immunoSEQ multiplex PCR; TCRdb lists only in-frame clones, some missing. The sample holds over 100,000 clones, 90% seen once. The sample comprised blood. These receptors originate from a human donor in good health. The donor label of this sample is uncertain.

The gene calls are TRBV7-2 and TRBJ2-7; 14 bases are a match to TRBD2. Germline CDR1 reads SGHTA; CDR2 reads FQGNSA. Trimming removed 1 base from V and 3 bases from J; junction bases left unmatched: 2. CDR3 length: 16 amino acids. The CDR3 protein is CASSLDGTSGGYEQYV. The CDR3 nucleotides read TGTGCCAGCAGCTTAGATGGGACTAGCGGGGGCTACGAGCAGTACGTC.

The chain has TRBV5-1 and TRBJ1-3, with unresolved D. Germline V gene lookup returns CDR1 SGHRS and CDR2 YFSETQ. The CDR3 extends over 13 amino acids. Trimming pared 4 bases from V and 0 bases from J, leaving 5 bases between. This CDR3 reads CASSPSSGNTIYF. The CDR3, as DNA: TGCGCCAGCAGCCCGAGCTCTGGAAACACCATATATTTT.

The V call is TRBV5-1, the J call TRBJ2-3; D ambiguous. The V end lost 0 bases, the J end lost 2 bases, and 13 bases lay between the germline ends. The germline gives CDR1 SGHRS, CDR2 YFSETQ. The CDR3 is 16 residues long. CDR3: CASSLGWQSPTDTQYF. Here the CDR3 DNA reads TGCGCCAGCAGCTTGGGATGGCAGTCCCCCACAGATACGCAGTATTTT.

The J gene is TRBJ1-6, the V gene TRBV14; no clear D. The germline V and J ends were trimmed by 4 bases and 5 bases, with 15 bases remaining between them. From germline, CDR1 is SGHDN and CDR2 FVKESK. This CDR3 region has 16 residues. CDR3 nucleotide sequence: TGTGCCAGCAGCCGACGCGAGGGCCTAAATAATTCACCCCTCCACTTT. It specifies CASSRREGLNNSPLHF.

A few counts support this clone. The V gene is TRBV12-3 or TRBV12-4, the J gene TRBJ2-1, with a possible D match to TRBD1 (5 bases). The CDR3 covers 12 residues. Between the trimmed V and J ends, which lost 5 bases and 8 bases, there was a span of 10 bases. The CDR3 here is CASSNRIYEQFF. The CDR3 DNA follows: TGTGCCAGCAGTAACAGGATCTATGAGCAGTTCTTC.

V gene TRBV19 combines with J gene TRBJ2-3; no definite D call. There are 12 residues in the CDR3. The germline V and J ends were trimmed by 10 bases and 1 base, with 9 bases remaining between them. CDR1 is LNHDA, CDR2 SQIVND, per germline (reference sequence). In DNA form, the CDR3 reads TGTGCCACTTCCTCTGGCACAGATACGCAGTATTTT. Amino acid sequence: CATSSGTDTQYF.

This sequence joins TRBV6-6 and TRBJ2-5; 9 bases match TRBD2. V shed 7 bases, J shed 4 bases, and the junction held 7 bases outside the gene matches. CDR1 and CDR2 (germline): MNHNY, SVGAGI (reference sequence). The CDR3 runs to 14 residues. Here the CDR3 reads CASNSAGGPETQYF. The CDR3 coding sequence is TGTGCCAGCAATTCAGCGGGGGGTCCAGAGACCCAGTACTTC.